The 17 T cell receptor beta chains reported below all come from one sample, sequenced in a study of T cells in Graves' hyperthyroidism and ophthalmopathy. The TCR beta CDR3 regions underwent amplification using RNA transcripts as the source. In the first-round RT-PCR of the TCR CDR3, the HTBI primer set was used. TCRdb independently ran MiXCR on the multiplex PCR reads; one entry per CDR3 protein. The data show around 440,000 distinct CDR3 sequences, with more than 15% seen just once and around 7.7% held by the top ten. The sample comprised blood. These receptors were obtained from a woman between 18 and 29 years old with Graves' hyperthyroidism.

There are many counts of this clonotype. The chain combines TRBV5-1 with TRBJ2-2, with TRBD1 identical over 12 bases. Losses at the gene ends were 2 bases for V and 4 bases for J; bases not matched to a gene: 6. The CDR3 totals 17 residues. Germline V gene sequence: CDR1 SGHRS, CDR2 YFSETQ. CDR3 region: CASSFRDRGHFTGELFF. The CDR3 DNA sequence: TGCGCCAGCAGCTTCCGGGACAGGGGGCACTTCACCGGGGAGCTGTTTTTT.

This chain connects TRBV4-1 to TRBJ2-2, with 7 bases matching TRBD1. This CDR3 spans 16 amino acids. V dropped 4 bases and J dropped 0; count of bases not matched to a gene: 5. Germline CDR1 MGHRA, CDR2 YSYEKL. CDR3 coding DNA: TGCGCCAGCAGCCCCAGGGGGAAGTCGAACACCGGGGAGCTGTTTTTT. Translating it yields CASSPRGKSNTGELFF.

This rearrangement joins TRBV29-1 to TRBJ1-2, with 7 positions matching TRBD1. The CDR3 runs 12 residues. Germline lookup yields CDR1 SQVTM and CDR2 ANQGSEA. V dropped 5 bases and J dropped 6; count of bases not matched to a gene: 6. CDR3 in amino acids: CSVPTGRNGYTF. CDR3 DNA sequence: TGCAGCGTTCCGACAGGGAGGAATGGCTACACCTTC. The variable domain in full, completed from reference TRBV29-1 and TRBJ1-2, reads SAVISQKPSRDICQRGTSLTIQCQVDSQVTMMFWYRQQPGQSLTLIATANQGSEATYESGFVIDKFPISRPNLTFSTLTVSNMSPEDSSIYLCSVPTGRNGYTFGSGTRLTVV.

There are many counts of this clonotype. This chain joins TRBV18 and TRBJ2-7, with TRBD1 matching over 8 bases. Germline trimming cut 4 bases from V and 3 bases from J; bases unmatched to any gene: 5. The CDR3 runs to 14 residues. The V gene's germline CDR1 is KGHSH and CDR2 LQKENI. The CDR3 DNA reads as TGTGCCAGCTCACTGGGGACAGGAAACTACGAGCAGTACTTC. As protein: CASSLGTGNYEQYF.

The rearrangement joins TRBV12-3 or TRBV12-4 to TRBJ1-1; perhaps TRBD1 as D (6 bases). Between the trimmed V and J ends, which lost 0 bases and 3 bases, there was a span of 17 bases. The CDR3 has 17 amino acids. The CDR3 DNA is TGTGCCAGCAGTTTAGCTTACCCCATACAGGGTGACACTGAAGCTTTCTTT. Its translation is CASSLAYPIQGDTEAFF.

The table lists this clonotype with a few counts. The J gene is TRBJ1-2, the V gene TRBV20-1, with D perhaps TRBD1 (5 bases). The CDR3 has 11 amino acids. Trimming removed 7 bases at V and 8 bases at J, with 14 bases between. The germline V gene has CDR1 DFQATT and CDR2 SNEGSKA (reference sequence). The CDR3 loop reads CSEVGREGYTF. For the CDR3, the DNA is TGCAGTGAGGTGGGGCGGGAAGGCTACACCTTC.

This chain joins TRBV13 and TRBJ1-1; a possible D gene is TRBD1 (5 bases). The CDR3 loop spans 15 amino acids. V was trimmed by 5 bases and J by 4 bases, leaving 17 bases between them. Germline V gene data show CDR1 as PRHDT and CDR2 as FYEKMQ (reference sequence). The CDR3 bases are TGTGCCAGCAGCCTACGGGCGGGGCGGGGCACTGAAGCTTTCTTT. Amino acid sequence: CASSLRAGRGTEAFF.

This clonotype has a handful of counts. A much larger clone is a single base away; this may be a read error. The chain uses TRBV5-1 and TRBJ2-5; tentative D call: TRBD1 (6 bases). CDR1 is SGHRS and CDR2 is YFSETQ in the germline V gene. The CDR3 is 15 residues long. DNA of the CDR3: TGTGCCGGCAGCCCCGAGGCCGGACAGCAAGAGACCCAGTACTTC. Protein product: CAGSPEAGQQETQYF.

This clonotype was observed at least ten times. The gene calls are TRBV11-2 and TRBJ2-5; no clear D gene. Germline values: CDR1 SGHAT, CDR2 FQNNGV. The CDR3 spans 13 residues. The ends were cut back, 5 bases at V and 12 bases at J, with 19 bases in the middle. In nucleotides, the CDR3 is TGTGCCAGCAGCGGCACGCACTCGGACCGAAAGTACTTC. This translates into CASSGTHSDRKYF.

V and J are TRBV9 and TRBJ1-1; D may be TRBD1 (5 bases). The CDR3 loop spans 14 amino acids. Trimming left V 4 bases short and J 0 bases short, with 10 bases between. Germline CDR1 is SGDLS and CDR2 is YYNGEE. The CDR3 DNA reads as TGTGCCAGCAGCCGACAGACGATGAACACTGAAGCTTTCTTT. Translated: CASSRQTMNTEAFF.

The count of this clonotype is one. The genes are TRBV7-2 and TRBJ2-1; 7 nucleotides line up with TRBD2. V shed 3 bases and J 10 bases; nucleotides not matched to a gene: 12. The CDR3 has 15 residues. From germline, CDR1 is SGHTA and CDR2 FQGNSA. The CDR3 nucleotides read TGTGCCAGCAGCTTCTCACCGGGGGAGGGCAGGGAGCAGTTCTTC. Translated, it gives CASSFSPGEGREQFF.

The CDR3 DNA is TGCAGCGAGGGGGAAGTCTATGGCTACACCTTC. Its protein product is CSEGEVYGYTF. The V and J genes are TRBV29-1 and TRBJ1-2; weak D call: TRBD1 (6 bases). Germline assignment: CDR1 SQVTM and CDR2 ANQGSEA. This CDR3 is 11 amino acids long. The ends were cut back, 7 bases at V and 4 bases at J, with 10 bases in the middle.

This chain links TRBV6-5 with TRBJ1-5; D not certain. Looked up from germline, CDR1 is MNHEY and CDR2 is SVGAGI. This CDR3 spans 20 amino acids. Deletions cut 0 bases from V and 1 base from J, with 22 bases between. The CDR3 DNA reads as TGTGCCAGCAGTTACTCGAGGTTACGCAGACTTAAGTTAAGCAATCAGCCCCAGCATTTT. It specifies CASSYSRLRRLKLSNQPQHF.

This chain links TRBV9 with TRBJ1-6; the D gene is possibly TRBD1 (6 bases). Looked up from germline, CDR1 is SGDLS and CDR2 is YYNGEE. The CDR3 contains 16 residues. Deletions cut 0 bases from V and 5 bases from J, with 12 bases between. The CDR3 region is CASSVGNRADNSPLHF. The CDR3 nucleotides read TGTGCCAGCAGCGTAGGGAACAGGGCGGATAATTCACCCCTCCACTTT.

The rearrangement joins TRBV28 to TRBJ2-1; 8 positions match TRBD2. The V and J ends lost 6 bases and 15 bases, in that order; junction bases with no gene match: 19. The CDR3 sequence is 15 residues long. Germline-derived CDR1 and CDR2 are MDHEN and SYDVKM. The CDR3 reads CASRGTSGGVSRRFF. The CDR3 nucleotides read TGTGCCAGCAGAGGAACTAGCGGAGGCGTAAGCAGGAGGTTCTTC.

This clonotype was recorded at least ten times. The CDR3 DNA reads TGTGCCAGCAGCGTAGAAGGGAGTAAACTATACGAGCAGTACTTC. Translation: CASSVEGSKLYEQYF. This chain uses TRBV9 with TRBJ2-7; TRBD2 is a possible D gene (5 bases). The germline V and J ends were trimmed by 0 bases and 4 bases, with 14 bases remaining between them. Germline V lookup: CDR1 SGDLS, CDR2 YYNGEE. This CDR3 is 15 amino acids long.

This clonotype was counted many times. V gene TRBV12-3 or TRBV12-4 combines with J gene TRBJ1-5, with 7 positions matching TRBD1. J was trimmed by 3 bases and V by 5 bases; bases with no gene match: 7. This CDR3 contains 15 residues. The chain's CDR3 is CASSPGDRVNQPQHF. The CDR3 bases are TGTGCCAGCAGTCCAGGGGACAGAGTCAATCAGCCCCAGCATTTT.